A single sample gave rise to the 12 T cell receptor beta chains below, sequenced in a study of OX40 agonist ivuxolimab in advanced cancers. Receptors were amplified or captured by the immunoSEQ multiplex PCR assay. TCRdb mirrors the immuneACCESS table, restricted to in-frame sequences. Some clones are absent from its copies; in checked studies, under half trace to an unresolved V gene, and the reason for the others is unknown. Recorded for this sample are around 65,000 clones; 92% of them occurred a single time. Jointly, the top ten make up 0.55% to 0.8% of the sample. The input for sequencing was CD4+ or CD8+ T cells sorted from blood, taken in a trial of the OX40 agonist ivuxolimab. The origin of the receptors is an adult with an advanced solid tumor such as melanoma, head and neck, liver or kidney cancer.

In this sample, this clone turned up once. The CDR3 region is CASSRDLSYEQYF. CDR3 coding DNA: TGTGCCAGCAGCCGGGACCTCTCCTACGAGCAGTACTTC. The rearrangement links TRBV7-2 to TRBJ2-7; D is possibly TRBD1 or TRBD2 (5 bases each). This CDR3 is 13 amino acids long. Trimming removed 5 bases from V and 0 bases from J, with 8 bases in between. Per the germline V gene, CDR1 is SGHTA and CDR2 is FQGNSA.

V gene TRBV14 combines with J gene TRBJ2-3; D remains ambiguous. The CDR3 has 16 residues. Germline-derived CDR1 and CDR2 are SGHDN and FVKESK. Trimming removed 2 bases from V and 7 bases from J, with 19 bases in between. The CDR3 DNA follows: TGTGCCAGCAGCCAAAGTACGTGGAGTCAGAGAAATACGCAGTATTTT. Its protein is CASSQSTWSQRNTQYF.

V and J are TRBV19 and TRBJ1-1; D unresolved. The germline V and J ends were trimmed by 5 bases and 3 bases, with 13 bases remaining between them. The germline V gene has CDR1 LNHDA and CDR2 SQIVND (reference sequence). There are 14 residues in the CDR3. The CDR3 DNA reads as TGTGCCAGTAGTTCGTACGGTAGGGACACTGAAGCTTTCTTT. It yields the protein CASSSYGRDTEAFF.

The chain employs TRBV19 and TRBJ1-2, with 9 positions matching TRBD1. The CDR3 contains 15 residues. Germline V gives CDR1 LNHDA, CDR2 SQIVND (reference sequence). J gave up 10 bases and V 7 bases, and 16 bases lay outside the gene matches. CDR3 nucleotides: TGTGCCAGTACGATCGGCCCGGACAGGGGAACTGCCTACACCTTC. This translates into CASTIGPDRGTAYTF. Complete variable domain (other parts from reference TRBV19 and TRBJ1-2): DGGITQSPKYLFRKEGQNVTLSCEQNLNHDAMYWYRQDPGQGLRLIYYSQIVNDFQKGDIAEGYSVSREKKESFPLTVTSAQKNPTAFYLCASTIGPDRGTAYTFGSGTRLTVV.

The CDR3 nucleotides are TGTGCCAGCACCAAAGGGGACAGAAATTCACCCCTCCACTTT. Translated, it gives CASTKGDRNSPLHF. V usage is TRBV13 and J usage is TRBJ1-6, with 7 bases aligning to TRBD1. Trimming took 7 bases from V and 7 from J; bases not matched to a gene: 7. The CDR3 consists of 14 residues. Germline CDR1 PRHDT, CDR2 FYEKMQ (reference sequence).

The chain is built from TRBV14 and TRBJ1-1; unclear D gene. The CDR3 has 14 residues. Trimming took off 0 bases at V and 0 bases at J, with 5 bases between the two ends. Germline V gene lookup returns CDR1 SGHDN and CDR2 FVKESK. This CDR3 reads CASSQEGVNTEAFF. In nucleotides, the CDR3 is TGTGCCAGCAGCCAAGAAGGCGTGAACACTGAAGCTTTCTTT.

The DNA of the CDR3 is TGTGCCAGCAGCTTAGGGGGGCAAGAGACCCAGTACTTC. Translating gives CASSLGGQETQYF. The chain combines TRBV5-6 with TRBJ2-5; D may be TRBD1 or TRBD2 (6 bases each). This CDR3 is built from 13 residues. Per the germline V gene, CDR1 is SGHDT and CDR2 is YYEEEE. V was shortened by 2 bases and J by 2 bases, with 7 bases between the two germline ends.

The chain combines TRBV18 with TRBJ2-2; D gene ambiguous. The ends were cut back, 5 bases at V and 5 bases at J, with 12 bases in the middle. The CDR3 is made up of 14 amino acids. CDR1 and CDR2 (germline): KGHSH, LQKENI. As DNA, the CDR3 is TGTGCCAGCTCATCGGATCAGACGACCGGGGAGCTGTTTTTT. Translating it yields CASSSDQTTGELFF.

CDR3 protein: CASSVAGVQGSGANVLTF. DNA of the CDR3: TGTGCCAGCAGCGTAGCTGGAGTACAGGGTTCTGGGGCCAACGTCCTGACTTTC. The chain joins TRBV9 to TRBJ2-6, with D possibly TRBD1 on 6 matching bases. V dropped 0 bases and J dropped 1 base, with 14 bases sitting between them. Germline V gene sequence: CDR1 SGDLS, CDR2 YYNGEE. This CDR3 contains 18 residues.

This chain's CDR3 is CASSLQGTAETQYF. CDR3 DNA sequence: TGTGCCAGCAGTCTACAGGGCACAGCAGAGACCCAGTACTTC. The chain couples TRBV6-1 to TRBJ2-5, with a possible D match to TRBD1 (6 bases). CDR3 size: 14 residues. Germline CDR1 and CDR2: MNHNS and SASEGT. V lost 5 bases to trimming and J lost 4 bases, with 14 bases between them.

V and J are TRBV18 and TRBJ2-7, with 9 bases identical to TRBD1. J was trimmed by 5 bases and V by 4 bases; bases with no gene match: 3. The germline gives CDR1 KGHSH, CDR2 LQKENI. This CDR3 spans 13 amino acids. CDR3 sequence: CASSRDRVDEQYF. In nucleotides, the CDR3 is TGTGCCAGCTCACGGGACAGGGTCGACGAGCAGTACTTC.

This clone was picked up a small number of times. This sequence joins TRBV2 and TRBJ1-2, with D tentatively TRBD1 (5 bases). The V gene lost 7 bases and the J gene lost 2 bases, with 8 bases spanning the gap. The CDR3 extends over 12 amino acids. The germline V gene has CDR1 SNHLY and CDR2 FYNNEI. CDR3 nucleotides: TGTGCCAGCAATCGACAGAACTATGGCTACACCTTC. Its protein is CASNRQNYGYTF.